The 22 T cell receptor beta chains listed next were all sequenced from one sample in a study of T cells in women clearing cervical HPV infection. The method was immunoSEQ multiplex PCR; TCRdb's version includes in-frame clones alone and lacks a portion of them. Its clone listing holds about 45,000 clones. Sequencing was done on a sample of blood buffy coat. The receptors come from a woman between 18 and 75 years old with a cervical HPV16 infection that either progressed to CIN3+ or cleared (not recorded which).

The CDR3 spells CASSASGGANEQFF. CDR3 DNA (partial): TGTGCCAGCAGCGCTAGCGGAGGGGCCAATGAG. The chain uses TRBV6-4 and TRBJ2-1; 7 nucleotides align to TRBD2. From the germline J gene comes the end of the CDR3, since the read stops 3 residues before it. The V segment lost 6 bases and the J segment 6 bases; nucleotides outside the gene matches: 8. Germline CDR1 reads MRHNA; CDR2 reads SNTAGT. The CDR3 is made up of 14 amino acids.

Regarding this clone: The sequence runs out 3 residues before the end of the CDR3; the remainder is reconstructed from the germline J gene. The chain links TRBV5-1 to TRBJ2-3; 8 bases are a match to TRBD2. The CDR3 is made up of 15 amino acids. Germline CDR1 reads SGHRS; CDR2 reads YFSETQ. The sequenced part of the CDR3 DNA is TGCGCCAGCAAACCCATCGCGGGGGGCCAAGAGACG. Translated: CASKPIAGGQET. The complete CDR3 reads CASKPIAGGQETQYF. Full variable domain (rest looked up from reference TRBV5-1 and TRBJ2-3): KAGVTQTPRYLIKTRGQQVTLSCSPISGHRSVSWYQQTPGQGLQFLFEYFSETQRNKGNFPGRFSGRQFSNSRSEMNVSTLELGDSALYLCASKPIAGGQETQYFGPGTRLTVL.

As to this clone: The read halts 3 residues ahead of the CDR3 end, with the missing end drawn from the germline J gene. This chain joins TRBV7-7 and TRBJ2-1; TRBD1 aligns across 9 bases. The V gene's germline CDR1 is SSHAT and CDR2 FNYEAQ (reference sequence). The CDR3 is 15 residues long. The trim removed 5 bases at V and 4 bases at J, leaving 6 bases unmatched. Incomplete CDR3 DNA: TGTGCCAGCAGCCCGGGACAGGGTGATTACAATGAG. Translating gives CASSPGQGDYNE. The whole CDR3 sequence is CASSPGQGDYNEQFF.

A note on this clone: The DNA ends 3 residues before the CDR3 does, and the rest of the CDR3 is filled in from the germline J gene. The chain has TRBV7-3 and TRBJ2-3, with D perhaps TRBD1 (6 bases). There are 14 residues in the CDR3. V lost 5 bases and J lost 0, with 9 bases in between. The germline V gene has CDR1 SGHTA and CDR2 FQGTGA. CDR3 bases read: TGTGCCAGCAGCGCCCAGGGGAGCACAGATACG. It encodes CASSAQGSTDT. Given in full, the CDR3 is CASSAQGSTDTQYF.

Turning to this clone: The read stops 3 residues short of the end of the CDR3; the missing end is completed from the germline J gene. The J gene is TRBJ1-2, the V gene TRBV20-1, with 7 bases that match TRBD1. This CDR3 spans 13 amino acids. Germline V gives CDR1 DFQATT, CDR2 SNEGSKA (reference sequence). CDR3 region: CSARVGGAKGYTF. The part of the CDR3 DNA that was read is TGCAGTGCTAGAGTAGGGGGCGCGAAAGGC.

About this clone: The read terminates 3 residues ahead of where the CDR3 ends, so the germline J gene completes it. This chain uses TRBV7-9 with TRBJ2-3; 10 nucleotides align to TRBD2. Germline lookup yields CDR1 SEHNR and CDR2 FQNEAQ (reference sequence). CDR3 length equals 15 residues. J gave up 2 bases and V 3 bases, and 2 bases lay outside the gene matches. The sequenced part of the CDR3 DNA is TGTGCCAGCAGCTTTCTAGCGGGGGTCACAGATACG. Translation: CASSFLAGVTDT. The whole CDR3 sequence is CASSFLAGVTDTQYF. Full variable domain (remainder filled in from reference TRBV7-9 and TRBJ2-3): DTGVSQNPRHKITKRGQNVTFRCDPISEHNRLYWYRQTLGQGPEFLTYFQNEAQLEKSRLLSDRFSAERPKGSFSTLEIQRTEQGDSAMYLCASSFLAGVTDTQYFGPGTRLTVL.

Note on this clone: Sequencing ends 3 residues short of the CDR3 end; the germline J gene provides the rest. This chain links TRBV18 with TRBJ2-3, with TRBD1 identical over 8 bases. This CDR3 contains 13 residues. J was trimmed by 6 bases and V by 4 bases; bases with no gene match: 3. Germline V CDR1 and CDR2: KGHSH, LQKENI. The CDR3 sequence is CASSLRQGDTQYF. CDR3 DNA (partial): TGTGCCAGCTCACTCCGACAGGGGGATACG. Together with reference TRBV18 and TRBJ2-3, the CDR3 gives the full variable domain: NAGVMQNPRHLVRRRGQEARLRCSPMKGHSHVYWYRQLPEEGLKFMVYLQKENIIDESGMPKERFSAEFPKEGPSILRIQQVVRGDSAAYFCASSLRQGDTQYFGPGTRLTVL.

A word on this clone: A read error may account for a junction end that differs from germline. The read terminates 3 residues ahead of where the CDR3 ends, so the germline J gene completes it. The chain links TRBV19 to TRBJ2-2, with D perhaps matching TRBD2 (6 bases). Germline V gene sequence: CDR1 LNHDA, CDR2 SQIVND (reference sequence). CDR3 length: 16 amino acids. CDR3 bases read: TGTGCCAGTAGGGGGGGTGGGACTCAATCCACCGGGAAG. Translated, it gives CASRGGGTQSTGK. The CDR3 in full is CASRGGGTQSTGKLFF.

To note about this clone: Read coverage stops 3 residues before the CDR3 terminus; the germline J gene supplies the remainder. This chain uses TRBV20-1 with TRBJ2-5, with 7 bases identical to TRBD1. J gave up 5 bases and V 4 bases, and 7 bases lay outside the gene matches. The V gene's germline CDR1 is DFQATT and CDR2 SNEGSKA (reference sequence). There are 13 residues in the CDR3. The CDR3 DNA, read in part, is TGCAGTGCTATCAGGGGGAGCGGTGAGACC. Its protein product is CSAIRGSGET. Given in full, the CDR3 is CSAIRGSGETQYF.

With respect to this clone: The read gets to within 3 residues of the CDR3 end, and the germline J gene fills in the rest. The V call is TRBV10-3, the J call TRBJ2-1; weak D call: TRBD1 (5 bases). The germline gives CDR1 ENHRY, CDR2 SYGVKD. This CDR3 comprises 13 residues. V was pared by 3 bases and J by 6 bases, with 9 bases between. The CDR3: CAISDTDTNEQFF. The CDR3 DNA, read in part, is TGTGCCATCAGTGACACGGACACCAATGAG.

On this clone itself: The read ends 3 residues before the CDR3 terminus; that terminus is restored from the germline J gene. The chain is built from TRBV3-1 (or the pseudogene TRBV3-2) and TRBJ2-5; 13 nucleotides match TRBD2. Germline values: CDR1 LGHDT, CDR2 YNNKEL (reference sequence). The CDR3 covers 19 residues. The V segment lost 3 bases and the J segment 5 bases; nucleotides outside the gene matches: 15. Partial CDR3 DNA: TGTGCCAGCAGCCAGGACAATAGTATCGGACTAGCGGGAGTTGAGACC. Amino acid sequence: CASSQDNSIGLAGVET. The full CDR3 protein reads CASSQDNSIGLAGVETQYF.

To note about this clone: Coverage ceases 3 residues before the CDR3 finishes, and the germline J gene fills in the end. This rearrangement joins TRBV28 to TRBJ1-4, with a weak D call TRBD1 (5 bases). This CDR3 region has 17 residues. The V end lost 3 bases, the J end lost 0 bases, and 14 bases lay between the germline ends. Germline V CDR1 and CDR2: MDHEN, SYDVKM. The CDR3 bases that were read are TGTGCCAGCAGTTTGACAGCACTCCCAGCAACTAATGAAAAA. Translated, it gives CASSLTALPATNEK. The entire CDR3 is CASSLTALPATNEKLFF.

Concerning this clone itself: The observed sequence ends 3 residues before the CDR3 terminus, with the missing tail filled in from the germline J gene. V usage is TRBV5-1 and J usage is TRBJ2-5, with 14 bases lining up with TRBD2. Germline V gene data show CDR1 as SGHRS and CDR2 as YFSETQ. Germline trimming cut 4 bases from V and 4 bases from J; bases unmatched to any gene: 6. The CDR3 contains 16 residues. CDR3 in amino acids: CASSPGTSGSTETQYF. The CDR3 bases that were read are TGCGCCAGCAGCCCCGGGACTAGCGGGAGTACAGAGACC.

About this clone itself: The read stops 3 residues short of the end of the CDR3; the missing end is completed from the germline J gene. The genes are TRBV10-3 and TRBJ1-3; unclear D gene. Germline V CDR1 and CDR2: ENHRY, SYGVKD. There are 13 residues in the CDR3. V was trimmed by 8 bases and J by 0 bases, leaving 8 bases between them. The CDR3 bases that were read are TGTGCCATCCGCGCGGCCTCTGGAAACACC. Its translation: CAIRAASGNT. The whole CDR3 reads CAIRAASGNTIYF.

Concerning this clone: The CDR3 extends 3 residues past the end of the read, so its final part is completed from the germline J gene. The chain employs TRBV20-1 and TRBJ2-7; D uncertain. Per the germline V gene, CDR1 is DFQATT and CDR2 is SNEGSKA (reference sequence). Trimming stripped 0 bases from V and 5 bases from J, with 11 bases between. The CDR3 loop spans 13 amino acids. Partial CDR3 DNA: TGCAGTGCTAGAGATCACCGGTCCCACGAG. It codes for CSARDHRSHE. The full CDR3 protein is CSARDHRSHEQYF.

Points on this clone: The CDR3 is cut off 3 residues early in the read; its end comes from the germline J gene. This chain uses TRBV14 with TRBJ2-3, with 7 bases that match TRBD1. This CDR3 region has 15 residues. Germline values: CDR1 SGHDN, CDR2 FVKESK. After removal of 6 bases from V and 2 bases from J, the junction contained 8 bases not matched to a gene. The covered CDR3 bases are TGTGCCAGCAGACCAGGACAGGATAACACAGATACG. It specifies CASRPGQDNTDT. The entire CDR3 sequence reads CASRPGQDNTDTQYF.

About this clone itself: The read ends 3 residues shy of where the CDR3 ends; the end is completed using the germline J gene. The chain employs TRBV20-1 and TRBJ2-1; 13 bases match TRBD2. Germline V lookup: CDR1 DFQATT, CDR2 SNEGSKA (reference sequence). CDR3 length: 16 amino acids. V shed 5 bases, J shed 4 bases, and the junction held 8 bases outside the gene matches. This CDR3 reads CSADRTSGSAYNEQFF. The sequenced CDR3 bases are TGCAGTGCTGACAGGACTAGCGGGAGTGCTTACAATGAG.

Concerning this clone itself: The missing CDR3 end, 3 residues past where the read stops, is filled in from the germline J gene. The V call is TRBV7-9, the J call TRBJ2-3; TRBD1 matches 8 bases. Per the germline V gene, CDR1 is SEHNR and CDR2 is FQNEAQ (reference sequence). The length of the CDR3 is 14 residues. The CDR3 is CASSQDRDQETQYF. The sequenced part of the CDR3 DNA is TGTGCCAGCAGCCAGGACAGGGACCAAGAGACG.

On this clone: The read finishes 3 residues shy of the CDR3 end, and the germline J gene is used to complete it. The chain uses TRBV29-1 and TRBJ2-7, with 10 nucleotides matching TRBD2. The CDR3 is made up of 14 amino acids. V shed 7 bases, J shed 6 bases, and the junction held 12 bases outside the gene matches. Germline lookup yields CDR1 SQVTM and CDR2 ANQGSEA. CDR3 bases read: TGCAGCGCGAGCGGGAGGGCCACCGTGGCCGAG. It encodes CSASGRATVAE. The CDR3, in full, reads CSASGRATVAEQYF.

With respect to this clone: The read ends 3 residues shy of where the CDR3 ends; the end is completed using the germline J gene. The J gene is TRBJ2-5, the V gene TRBV20-1, with 8 bases aligning to TRBD2. The trim removed 0 bases at V and 0 bases at J, leaving 3 bases unmatched. There are 15 residues in the CDR3. CDR1 and CDR2 (germline): DFQATT, SNEGSKA (reference sequence). The CDR3 loop is CSARERLANQETQYF. Incomplete CDR3 DNA: TGCAGTGCTAGAGAGAGACTAGCGAACCAAGAGACC.

A word on this clone: The missing CDR3 end, 3 residues past where the read stops, is filled in from the germline J gene. The chain is built from TRBV20-1 and TRBJ1-4, with 9 nucleotides matching TRBD1. The trim removed 6 bases at V and 7 bases at J, leaving 9 bases unmatched. CDR3 size: 14 residues. Germline V gives CDR1 DFQATT, CDR2 SNEGSKA (reference sequence). CDR3 in amino acids: CSAPWTGEGEKLFF. The CDR3 bases that were read are TGCAGTGCCCCATGGACAGGGGAGGGTGAAAAA.

As regards this clone: The read terminates 3 residues ahead of where the CDR3 ends, so the germline J gene completes it. The chain combines TRBV7-3 with TRBJ2-2, with D tentatively TRBD2 (7 bases). Germline V gene sequence: CDR1 SGHTA, CDR2 FQGTGA. The V gene lost 5 bases and the J gene lost 4 bases, with 17 bases spanning the gap. The CDR3 spans 16 residues. CDR3 DNA (partial): TGTGCCAGCAGCGCCCGGGGGGCCTCGGGCACCGGGGAG. Translation gives CASSARGASGTGE. The whole CDR3 sequence reads CASSARGASGTGELFF.